Shown below are 29 T cell receptor beta chains from a single sample sequenced in a study of blood T cell repertoires in COVID-19. Sequenced by immunoSEQ multiplex PCR; TCRdb stores in-frame clones only, minus some. The sample yields about 270,000 clones, 75% to 90% seen once. Sequenced input: PBMCs or T cells enriched from blood (not recorded which). Receptor source: a woman aged 18-29 years who had recovered from COVID-19.

The chain links TRBV5-6 to TRBJ1-2; D is perhaps TRBD1 (6 bases). V lost 2 bases and J 3 bases, leaving 11 bases between the germline ends. Germline V gene data show CDR1 as SGHDT and CDR2 as YYEEEE. This CDR3 spans 14 amino acids. The CDR3 DNA reads as TGTGCCAGCAGCTTAGCAGGGGCGCACTATGGCTACACCTTC. Its translation: CASSLAGAHYGYTF.

J is TRBJ1-6 and V is TRBV28; D is perhaps TRBD1 (5 bases). V lost 2 bases to trimming and J lost 10 bases, with 15 bases between them. The CDR3 contains 15 residues. The V gene's germline CDR1 is MDHEN and CDR2 SYDVKM. In DNA form, the CDR3 reads TGTGCCAGCAGTTTAGAAGGGCAGGGCAACTCACCCCTCCACTTT. Amino acid sequence: CASSLEGQGNSPLHF.

The chain carries TRBV10-1 and TRBJ2-5, with 7 bases aligning to TRBD2. Germline values: CDR1 WNHNN, CDR2 SYGVQD (reference sequence). The junction had 6 bases not matched to a gene; V was cut back by 3 bases and J by 2 bases. This CDR3 region has 15 residues. CDR3 coding DNA: TGCGCCAGCAGTGATCGGGGGACTATACAAGAGACCCAGTACTTC. As protein: CASSDRGTIQETQYF.

CDR3 coding DNA: TGTGCCAGCAGCTCAAGAGCGGGGGGTTACGAGCAGTACTTC. It codes for CASSSRAGGYEQYF. This chain links TRBV6-5 with TRBJ2-7, with 9 bases that match TRBD2. With 6 bases clipped from V and 4 bases from J, the junction kept 7 bases outside the gene matches. Germline V CDR1 and CDR2: MNHEY, SVGAGI. The CDR3 contains 14 residues.

This clone was observed once. The chain links TRBV4-2 to TRBJ2-3, with 11 nucleotides matching TRBD2. The CDR3 contains 14 residues. Germline trimming cut 4 bases from V and 3 bases from J; bases unmatched to any gene: 0. CDR1 LGHNA and CDR2 YNFKEQ come from the germline V gene. Here the CDR3 reads CASSRLAGTDTQYF. In nucleotides, the CDR3 is TGTGCCAGCAGCCGACTAGCGGGGACAGATACGCAGTATTTT.

The V and J genes are TRBV7-2 and TRBJ2-3, with 8 bases aligning to TRBD2. The CDR3 covers 15 residues. V trimming: 6 bases; J trimming: 4 bases; junction bases outside the gene matches: 9. Germline V gives CDR1 SGHTA, CDR2 FQGNSA. DNA of the CDR3: TGTGCCAGCAGATTTTCTGGACTAGCTTCAGATACGCAGTATTTT. This encodes CASRFSGLASDTQYF.

This clone was counted between two and nine times. The gene calls are TRBV5-6 and TRBJ2-3, with TRBD2 matching over 12 bases. CDR3 size: 17 residues. Germline trimming cut 0 bases from V and 2 bases from J; bases unmatched to any gene: 4. From germline, CDR1 is SGHDT and CDR2 YYEEEE. The CDR3 nucleotides read TGTGCCAGCAGCTTGGCGACTAGCGGGGGTTACACAGATACGCAGTATTTT. It yields the protein CASSLATSGGYTDTQYF.

The CDR3 here is CASSPLDGSGAQHF. Written as DNA, the CDR3 is TGTGCCAGCTCACCCTTGGACGGATCAGGGGCCCAGCATTTT. The chain employs TRBV18 and TRBJ1-5, with D perhaps TRBD1 (6 bases). This CDR3 region has 14 residues. Trimming took 3 bases from V and 11 from J, leaving 17 bases between them. Germline values: CDR1 KGHSH, CDR2 LQKENI.

On this clone itself: A read error may produce the germline difference seen at one junction end. This rearrangement joins TRBV5-1 to TRBJ1-2; 10 positions agree with TRBD1. The CDR3 length is 13 residues. Germline assignment: CDR1 SGHRS and CDR2 YFSETQ. The CDR3 coding sequence is TGCGCCAGCAGCTTGGAGGGGACAGGGGCATCCAACTTC. Translation gives CASSLEGTGASNF.

This clone was picked up one time. The J gene is TRBJ1-4, the V gene TRBV5-6; D remains unclear. Trimming cost V 3 bases and J 0 bases, with 12 bases left between them. The CDR3 extends over 16 amino acids. Germline V gives CDR1 SGHDT, CDR2 YYEEEE. Here the CDR3 reads CASSSSPGTTNEKLFF. As DNA, the CDR3 is TGTGCCAGCAGCTCAAGCCCGGGTACAACTAATGAAAAACTGTTTTTT.

The CDR3 coding sequence is TGCAGCGCCCCGGACAGGGTGGATGAGCAGTTCTTC. It yields the protein CSAPDRVDEQFF. V and J are TRBV29-1 and TRBJ2-1; the match to TRBD1 covers 8 bases. V was pared by 7 bases and J by 8 bases, with 7 bases of the junction left unmatched. The CDR3 runs to 12 residues. Germline CDR1 reads SQVTM; CDR2 reads ANQGSEA.

The chain has TRBV19 and TRBJ1-5, with D tentatively TRBD1 (5 bases). The CDR3 has 15 amino acids. Germline CDR1 is LNHDA and CDR2 is SQIVND (reference sequence). The V end lost 7 bases, the J end lost 0 bases, and 13 bases lay between the germline ends. The DNA for the CDR3 is TGTGCCAGTAAGTTAGGGACTTATAGCAATCAGCCCCAGCATTTT. This translates into CASKLGTYSNQPQHF. The full variable domain, completed using reference TRBV19 and TRBJ1-5, is DGGITQSPKYLFRKEGQNVTLSCEQNLNHDAMYWYRQDPGQGLRLIYYSQIVNDFQKGDIAEGYSVSREKKESFPLTVTSAQKNPTAFYLCASKLGTYSNQPQHFGDGTRLSIL.

V and J are TRBV19 and TRBJ2-1; TRBD2 matches at 10 bases. Germline CDR1 and CDR2: LNHDA and SQIVND (reference sequence). V trimming: 0 bases; J trimming: 1 base; junction bases outside the gene matches: 3. The CDR3 has 17 residues. CDR3 region: CASSIDLAGESYNEQFF. CDR3 nucleotide sequence: TGTGCCAGTAGTATAGATCTAGCGGGGGAATCCTACAATGAGCAGTTCTTC.

This chain links TRBV12-3 or TRBV12-4 with TRBJ1-1; D call uncertain. V shed 8 bases and J shed 1 base, with 11 bases lying between them. The CDR3 totals 13 residues. In nucleotides, the CDR3 is TGTGCCAGCCGCGCGAATCAGAACACTGAAGCTTTCTTT. It codes for CASRANQNTEAFF.

The table lists this clone with a few counts. The chain couples TRBV11-3 to TRBJ2-1; no clear D. The V and J ends lost 0 bases and 12 bases respectively, with 15 bases between them. Germline V lookup: CDR1 SGHNT, CDR2 YENEEA. The CDR3 loop spans 14 amino acids. In DNA, the CDR3 is TGTGCCAGCAGCTTAGATCTACCTGGGTCAGGGCAGTTCTTC. Protein sequence: CASSLDLPGSGQFF.

In nucleotides, the CDR3 is TGTGCCAGCAGCCCCCATGCTGGTAGCAACACTGAAGCTTTCTTT. Translation: CASSPHAGSNTEAFF. The V and J genes are TRBV5-8 and TRBJ1-1, with no clear D. Trimming removed 4 bases at V and 2 bases at J, with 15 bases between. The CDR3 loop spans 15 amino acids. CDR1 SGHTS and CDR2 YDEGEE come from the germline V gene.

The chain employs TRBV5-1 and TRBJ1-4; no firm D call. The CDR3 runs 12 residues. Trimming cost V 3 bases and J 15 bases, with 15 bases left between them. CDR1 is SGHRS, CDR2 YFSETQ, per germline. The CDR3 coding sequence is TGCGCCAGCAGCTCGGTCTTCGGGGAATTGTTTTTT. Its protein is CASSSVFGELFF.

This clone was seen only a few times. The chain carries TRBV7-9 and TRBJ1-2, with 12 bases matching TRBD1. The trim removed 4 bases at V and 4 bases at J, leaving 4 bases unmatched. The CDR3 runs to 15 residues. Looked up from germline, CDR1 is SEHNR and CDR2 is FQNEAQ (reference sequence). CDR3 in amino acids: CASSSGTGGSYGYTF. CDR3 bases: TGTGCCAGCAGCTCAGGGACAGGGGGCAGCTATGGCTACACCTTC. The entire variable domain, with the rest obtained from reference TRBV7-9 and TRBJ1-2, is as follows: DTGVSQNPRHKITKRGQNVTFRCDPISEHNRLYWYRQTLGQGPEFLTYFQNEAQLEKSRLLSDRFSAERPKGSFSTLEIQRTEQGDSAMYLCASSSGTGGSYGYTFGSGTRLTVV.

The V call is TRBV7-6, the J call TRBJ2-5; 9 bases align to TRBD1. The length of the CDR3 is 19 residues. Per germline, CDR1 SGHVS and CDR2 FNYEAQ. Trimming cost V 3 bases and J 1 base; bases outside gene matches: 15. The CDR3 reads CASSLGTGPKWGAQETQYF. The CDR3 region has the DNA TGTGCCAGCAGCTTGGGGACAGGGCCTAAGTGGGGTGCCCAAGAGACCCAGTACTTC. The full variable domain, rest sourced from reference TRBV7-6 and TRBJ2-5, is GAGVSQSPRYKVTKRGQDVALRCDPISGHVSLYWYRQALGQGPEFLTYFNYEAQQDKSGLPNDRFSAERPEGSISTLTIQRTEQRDSAMYRCASSLGTGPKWGAQETQYFGPGTRLLVL.

The genes are TRBV4-1 and TRBJ2-7; 10 nucleotides align to TRBD1. The J segment lost 0 bases and the V segment lost 4 bases, leaving 6 bases of the junction unmatched. Germline V CDR1 and CDR2: MGHRA, YSYEKL. The CDR3 is 16 residues long. CDR3 nucleotide sequence: TGCGCCAGCAGCCCAGGACGGGACAGGGGCTCCTACGAGCAGTACTTC. As protein: CASSPGRDRGSYEQYF.

This clone was found once. V usage is TRBV7-8 and J usage is TRBJ1-6, with unresolved D. V was shortened by 1 base and J by 0 bases, with 10 bases between the two germline ends. The CDR3 is 17 amino acids. Germline CDR1 is SGHVS and CDR2 is FQNEAQ. Here the CDR3 DNA reads TGTGCCAGCAGCTTAGTTGTCCTTAGCTCCTATAATTCACCCCTCCACTTT. It translates to CASSLVVLSSYNSPLHF.

This clone was found a few times. V and J are TRBV19 and TRBJ1-1, with 10 positions matching TRBD1. CDR3 length: 13 residues. CDR1 and CDR2 (germline): LNHDA, SQIVND (reference sequence). V lost 5 bases, J lost 7 bases, and 4 bases stayed unmatched. This CDR3 is CASSRTGGIEAFF. CDR3 DNA: TGTGCCAGTAGTCGGACAGGGGGAATTGAAGCTTTCTTT.

This chain uses TRBV28 with TRBJ1-2; perhaps TRBD1 as D (6 bases). V lost 7 bases and J lost 8, with 26 bases in between. The CDR3 sequence is 16 residues long. Looked up from germline, CDR1 is MDHEN and CDR2 is SYDVKM. CDR3 region: CASIQGRGQLTGGYTF. The CDR3 DNA reads TGTGCCAGCATCCAGGGCAGGGGCCAACTCACGGGAGGCTACACCTTC.

The genes are TRBV11-2 and TRBJ1-3, with D perhaps TRBD1 (6 bases). The CDR3 has 18 residues. Trimming cost V 1 base and J 0 bases, with 16 bases left between them. The germline V gene has CDR1 SGHAT and CDR2 FQNNGV. DNA of the CDR3: TGTGCCAGCAGCTTAGGAGACGGACAGCCCGACTCTGGAAACACCATATATTTT. It codes for CASSLGDGQPDSGNTIYF.

The rearrangement joins TRBV10-2 to TRBJ1-5, with D uncertain. V was shortened by 3 bases and J by 0 bases, with 3 bases between the two germline ends. CDR1 WSHSY and CDR2 SAAADI come from the germline V gene. The CDR3 is 13 amino acids. The CDR3 reads CASSDGSNQPQHF. The DNA of the CDR3 is TGCGCCAGCAGTGACGGTAGCAATCAGCCCCAGCATTTT.

The rearrangement uses TRBV18 and TRBJ1-4, with a possible D match to TRBD1 (6 bases). Per the germline V gene, CDR1 is KGHSH and CDR2 is LQKENI. Trimming took 2 bases from V and 5 from J, leaving 15 bases between them. The CDR3 covers 16 residues. The CDR3 loop reads CASSPGATGPNEKLFF. The CDR3 DNA sequence: TGTGCCAGCTCACCAGGGGCGACAGGCCCGAATGAAAAACTGTTTTTT.

This clone was seen only once. The chain has TRBV6-5 and TRBJ1-2, with TRBD1 matching 10 bases. V lost 5 bases and J lost 6; bases outside the gene matches: 3. This CDR3 has 13 amino acids. Germline V CDR1 and CDR2: MNHEY, SVGAGI. The CDR3 DNA follows: TGTGCCAGCAGTCTAGGGACAGGGGATGGCTACACCTTC. Encoded protein: CASSLGTGDGYTF.

This chain uses TRBV29-1 with TRBJ1-2, with D tentatively TRBD1 (5 bases). CDR3 length: 13 residues. V was pared by 6 bases and J by 4 bases, with 15 bases between. Germline-derived CDR1 and CDR2 are SQVTM and ANQGSEA. For the CDR3, the DNA is TGCAGCGTGGGGGGTAAAGGCCTCTATGGCTACACCTTC. This translates into CSVGGKGLYGYTF.

The CDR3 coding sequence is TGTGCCAGCGGTCGACAGGGTCCTTTTCAGCCCCAGCATTTT. Encoded protein: CASGRQGPFQPQHF. The V gene is TRBV6-5, the J gene TRBJ1-5; 7 bases agree with TRBD1. CDR1 MNHEY and CDR2 SVGAGI come from the germline V gene. V lost 8 bases and J lost 6; bases outside the gene matches: 10. This CDR3 contains 14 residues.